One sample yielded the 18 T cell receptor beta chains listed below, sequenced in a study of blood T cell repertoires in COVID-19. The method was immunoSEQ multiplex PCR; TCRdb's version includes in-frame clones alone and lacks a portion of them. The profile covers about 100,000 clones, with approximately 81% appearing a single time and roughly 12% taken by the ten largest. The sample consisted of peripheral blood. The receptors shown here come from a human donor in a cohort sampled during active COVID-19.

This chain uses TRBV5-6 with TRBJ2-1, with 13 positions matching TRBD2. Losses at the gene ends were 4 bases for V and 8 bases for J; bases not matched to a gene: 9. Germline CDR1 is SGHDT and CDR2 is YYEEEE. This CDR3 region has 16 residues. CDR3 amino acids: CASSKGLAGYGDEQFF. The CDR3 nucleotides are TGTGCCAGCAGCAAGGGACTAGCGGGATACGGAGATGAGCAGTTCTTC. Using reference TRBV5-6 and TRBJ2-1 for the parts outside the CDR3, the full variable domain is DAGVTQSPTHLIKTRGQQVTLRCSPKSGHDTVSWYQQALGQGPQFIFQYYEEEERQRGNFPDRFSGHQFPNYSSELNVNALLLGDSALYLCASSKGLAGYGDEQFFGPGTRLTVL.

This sequence joins TRBV7-6 and TRBJ1-5; TRBD1 aligns across 8 bases. This CDR3 region has 14 residues. CDR1 and CDR2 from the germline V gene are SGHVS and FNYEAQ. Trimming took 1 base from V and 5 from J; bases not matched to a gene: 1. CDR3 sequence (DNA): TGTGCCAGCAGCTTAGAACAGGGGGATCAGCCCCAGCATTTT. Its translation is CASSLEQGDQPQHF.

The chain joins TRBV4-3 to TRBJ1-2, with a possible D match to TRBD1 (5 bases). The germline gives CDR1 LGHNA, CDR2 YSLEER. The CDR3 runs 13 residues. Trimming cost V 3 bases and J 6 bases, with 11 bases left between them. CDR3 region: CASSHQGGNGYTF. The CDR3 nucleotides are TGCGCCAGCAGCCACCAGGGTGGGAATGGCTACACCTTC.

The gene calls are TRBV9 and TRBJ2-7, with TRBD2 as a possible D gene (7 bases). The CDR3 totals 13 residues. V was clipped by 4 bases and J by 5 bases, with 13 bases between them. Looked up from germline, CDR1 is SGDLS and CDR2 is YYNGEE. This chain's CDR3 is CASSLGGLDEQYF. The CDR3 nucleotides read TGTGCCAGCAGCCTCGGGGGGCTCGACGAGCAGTACTTC.

This sequence joins TRBV5-4 and TRBJ2-1; 7 bases are a match to TRBD2. The J segment lost 3 bases and the V segment lost 1 base, leaving 4 bases of the junction unmatched. This CDR3 has 15 residues. Germline V gives CDR1 SGHNT, CDR2 YYREEE (reference sequence). In nucleotides, the CDR3 is TGTGCCAGCAGCTTGTCGGGAGGCCTCTACAATGAGCAGTTCTTC. Translation: CASSLSGGLYNEQFF.

This clone was detected ten times or more. V and J are TRBV2 and TRBJ2-1; TRBD2 matches 10 bases. With V trimmed by 3 bases and J by 9 bases, 5 bases remained unmatched. The CDR3 is 14 residues long. Germline V CDR1 and CDR2: SNHLY, FYNNEI. CDR3 sequence reads: CASSESSGRVEQFF. CDR3 nucleotide sequence: TGTGCCAGCAGTGAGTCCAGCGGGAGGGTTGAGCAGTTCTTC.

The chain is built from TRBV7-2 and TRBJ2-1; 9 nucleotides match TRBD2. Germline loops: CDR1 SGHTA, CDR2 FQGNSA. The CDR3 is 14 residues long. The V and J ends lost 6 bases and 7 bases, in that order; junction bases with no gene match: 7. The CDR3 sequence: CASRRGGTENEQFF. CDR3 sequence (DNA): TGTGCCAGCAGGCGGGGGGGGACGGAGAATGAGCAGTTCTTC.

The chain has TRBV7-9 and TRBJ2-7; 8 nucleotides agree with TRBD1. This CDR3 is 15 amino acids long. The J segment lost 0 bases and the V segment lost 3 bases, leaving 4 bases of the junction unmatched. The germline gives CDR1 SEHNR, CDR2 FQNEAQ (reference sequence). CDR3 DNA sequence: TGTGCCAGCAGCTTCATTCAGGGGGCCTCCTACGAGCAGTACTTC. As protein: CASSFIQGASYEQYF. Using reference TRBV7-9 and TRBJ2-7 for the parts outside the CDR3, the full variable domain is DTGVSQNPRHKITKRGQNVTFRCDPISEHNRLYWYRQTLGQGPEFLTYFQNEAQLEKSRLLSDRFSAERPKGSFSTLEIQRTEQGDSAMYLCASSFIQGASYEQYFGPGTRLTVT.

The chain is built from TRBV7-2 and TRBJ2-1; 16 bases agree with TRBD2. The V segment lost 5 bases and the J segment 8 bases; nucleotides outside the gene matches: 9. The CDR3 covers 17 residues. Germline V gives CDR1 SGHTA, CDR2 FQGNSA. CDR3 loop: CASSKPGLAGGLYEQFF. Here the CDR3 DNA reads TGTGCCAGCAGCAAACCGGGACTAGCGGGGGGGTTGTATGAGCAGTTCTTC.

The CDR3 spells CASSTRHVNTEAFF. The DNA of the CDR3 is TGTGCCAGCAGCACCCGACACGTGAACACTGAAGCTTTCTTT. The genes are TRBV5-5 and TRBJ1-1; D gene ambiguous. The CDR3 is 14 amino acids. Germline CDR1 and CDR2: SGHKS and YYEKEE (reference sequence). The V gene lost 4 bases and the J gene lost 0 bases, with 10 bases spanning the gap.

The rearrangement uses TRBV15 and TRBJ2-3; 12 bases map to TRBD2. Trimming at V came to 1 base and at J to 5 bases, leaving 7 bases not matched to a gene. Germline lookup yields CDR1 LNHNV and CDR2 YYDKDF (reference sequence). This CDR3 comprises 17 residues. For the CDR3, the DNA is TGTGCCACCAGCAGAGTCGGACTAGCGGGGTCCGGAGATACGCAGTATTTT. Its translation: CATSRVGLAGSGDTQYF.

The chain recombines TRBV19 with TRBJ2-7, with 7 bases matching TRBD1. CDR1 LNHDA and CDR2 SQIVND come from the germline V gene (reference sequence). V was clipped by 5 bases and J by 5 bases; unmatched bases: 6. The CDR3 has 13 residues. The CDR3 nucleotides read TGTGCCAGTAGTGAACAGGGGAGCAACGAGCAGTACTTC. Translated, it gives CASSEQGSNEQYF.

The CDR3, as DNA: TGTGCCAGCAGTTTCCGACCCCCGACAGGGACACAAGAGACCCAGTACTTC. It yields the protein CASSFRPPTGTQETQYF. The chain has TRBV27 and TRBJ2-5; 7 bases are a match to TRBD1. Germline values: CDR1 MNHEY, CDR2 SMNVEV (reference sequence). J was trimmed by 2 bases and V by 3 bases; bases with no gene match: 12. The CDR3 loop spans 17 amino acids.

The chain combines TRBV18 with TRBJ2-7, with D hard to call. From germline, CDR1 is KGHSH and CDR2 LQKENI. The CDR3 is 13 amino acids. V was shortened by 3 bases and J by 6 bases, with 12 bases between the two germline ends. The CDR3 loop reads CASSPAPLSEQYF. The CDR3, as DNA: TGTGCCAGCTCACCTGCACCTCTCAGCGAGCAGTACTTC. The complete variable domain, with remaining parts taken from reference TRBV18 and TRBJ2-7, reads NAGVMQNPRHLVRRRGQEARLRCSPMKGHSHVYWYRQLPEEGLKFMVYLQKENIIDESGMPKERFSAEFPKEGPSILRIQQVVRGDSAAYFCASSPAPLSEQYFGPGTRLTVT.

This clone was counted only a few times. The chain couples TRBV5-1 to TRBJ1-2; 9 positions match TRBD1. V dropped 4 bases and J dropped 7; count of bases not matched to a gene: 5. Germline V gives CDR1 SGHRS, CDR2 YFSETQ. This CDR3 is built from 13 residues. The CDR3 nucleotides are TGCGCCAGCAGCCAGGGACAGGGCCTTGGCTACACCTTC. Translating gives CASSQGQGLGYTF.

The V call is TRBV4-3, the J call TRBJ1-6; D possibly corresponds to TRBD1 (6 bases). Germline assignment: CDR1 LGHNA and CDR2 YSLEER. Trimming took off 1 base at V and 10 bases at J, with 14 bases between the two ends. This CDR3 has 15 residues. In DNA form, the CDR3 reads TGCGCCAGCAGCCAAGTTGTGGGGGCCGAATCACCCCTCCACTTT. Translated: CASSQVVGAESPLHF.

In its sample, this clone was seen once. The genes are TRBV12-3 or TRBV12-4 and TRBJ1-4, with D uncertain. This CDR3 region has 12 residues. Between the trimmed V and J ends, which lost 8 bases and 7 bases, there was a span of 11 bases. CDR3 sequence (DNA): TGTGCCAGCGGGTCTAGAAGTGAAAAACTGTTTTTT. Amino acids: CASGSRSEKLFF.

This clone showed up just once. V usage is TRBV12-3 or TRBV12-4 and J usage is TRBJ1-2; possibly TRBD1 for D (5 bases). Between the trimmed V and J ends, which lost 4 bases and 2 bases, there was a span of 8 bases. The CDR3 spans 13 residues. The CDR3 is CASSSTVNYGYTF. The CDR3 DNA reads as TGTGCCAGCAGTTCGACAGTCAACTATGGCTACACCTTC.